The T cell receptor beta chain under discussion was sequenced for a study of shared clonotypes between healthy human individuals. Study summary: Three plates each covered CD4 naive and memory; CD8 naive two, CD8 memory one. Study-wide findings and caveats: Generation of non-shared clonotypes was less probable than generation of clonotypes shared by all four donors. When naive CD4 clonotypes were compared across four donors, roughly 4.9% were shared.

Naive CD8 cells comprised CD45RO-negative, CCR7-positively selected cells, excluding terminally differentiated effector memory CD45RA+ cells. The donors were all Caucasian adults (living in Nashville, Tennessee). Sequenced by immunoSEQ multiplex PCR; TCRdb stores in-frame clones only, minus some. The sample lists hundreds of thousands of clones, approximately 96% occurring once. On this clone: Its antigen remains unidentified.

V gave up 3 bases and J gave up 0 bases, with 2 bases separating them. CDR3 length: 12 residues. Germline V gene lookup returns CDR1 SQVTM and CDR2 ANQGSEA. Sequencing used naive CD8+ T cells sorted from blood. The source of this sequence is a young woman in good health. The V call is TRBV29-1, the J call TRBJ2-2; D is uncertain. CDR3 amino acids: CSVDTNTGELFF. In DNA form, the CDR3 reads TGCAGCGTTGACACGAACACCGGGGAGCTGTTTTTT.